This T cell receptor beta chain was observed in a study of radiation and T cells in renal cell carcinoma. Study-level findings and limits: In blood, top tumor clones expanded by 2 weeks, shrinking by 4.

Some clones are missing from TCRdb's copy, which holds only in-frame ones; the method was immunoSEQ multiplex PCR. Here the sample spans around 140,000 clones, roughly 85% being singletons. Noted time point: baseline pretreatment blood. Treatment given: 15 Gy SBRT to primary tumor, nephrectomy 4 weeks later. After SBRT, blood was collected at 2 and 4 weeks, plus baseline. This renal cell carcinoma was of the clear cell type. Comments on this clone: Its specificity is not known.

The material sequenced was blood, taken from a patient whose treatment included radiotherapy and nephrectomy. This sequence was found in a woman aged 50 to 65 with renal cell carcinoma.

The CDR3: CASSDLSQGSASEKLFF. The DNA of the CDR3 is TGTGCCAGCAGTGATCTAAGCCAGGGGAGCGCGAGCGAAAAACTGTTTTTT. J is TRBJ1-4 and V is TRBV25-1; perhaps TRBD1 as D (6 bases). V was pared by 3 bases and J by 8 bases, with 22 bases between. Germline loops: CDR1 MGHDK, CDR2 SYGVNS. There are 17 residues in the CDR3.